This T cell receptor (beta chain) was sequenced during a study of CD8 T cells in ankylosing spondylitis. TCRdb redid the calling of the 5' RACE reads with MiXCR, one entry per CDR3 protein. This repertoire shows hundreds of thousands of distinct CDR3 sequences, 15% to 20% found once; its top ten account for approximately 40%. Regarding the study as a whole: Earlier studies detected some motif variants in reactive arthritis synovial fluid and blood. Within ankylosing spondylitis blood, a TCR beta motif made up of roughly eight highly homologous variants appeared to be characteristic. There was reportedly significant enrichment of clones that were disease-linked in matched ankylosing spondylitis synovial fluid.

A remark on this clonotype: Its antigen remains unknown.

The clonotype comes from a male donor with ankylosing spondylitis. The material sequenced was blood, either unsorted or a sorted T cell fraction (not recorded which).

CDR3 sequence: CASSFLAGVQEQYF. CDR3 coding DNA: TGTGCCAGCAGCTTCCTGGCGGGAGTTCAGGAGCAGTACTTC. This chain connects TRBV13 to TRBJ2-7, with 7 bases matching TRBD2. This CDR3 is 14 amino acids long. The germline gives CDR1 PRHDT, CDR2 FYEKMQ (reference sequence). Losses at the gene ends were 3 bases for V and 7 bases for J; bases not matched to a gene: 9.